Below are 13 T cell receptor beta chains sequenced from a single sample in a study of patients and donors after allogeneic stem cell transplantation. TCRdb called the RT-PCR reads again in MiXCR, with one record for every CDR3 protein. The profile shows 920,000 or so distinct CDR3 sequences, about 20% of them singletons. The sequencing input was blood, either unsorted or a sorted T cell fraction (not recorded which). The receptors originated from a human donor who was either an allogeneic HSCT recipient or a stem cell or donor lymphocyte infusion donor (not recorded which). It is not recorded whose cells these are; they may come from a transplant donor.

CDR3 sequence: CASSFGQGRANTGELFF. The CDR3 bases are TGCGCCAGCAGCTTCGGACAGGGAAGGGCGAACACCGGGGAGCTGTTTTTT. The V call is TRBV5-1, the J call TRBJ2-2, with TRBD1 matching over 8 bases. V gave up 2 bases and J gave up 0 bases; unmatched junction bases: 6. The germline V gene encodes CDR1 SGHRS and CDR2 YFSETQ. The CDR3 extends over 17 amino acids.

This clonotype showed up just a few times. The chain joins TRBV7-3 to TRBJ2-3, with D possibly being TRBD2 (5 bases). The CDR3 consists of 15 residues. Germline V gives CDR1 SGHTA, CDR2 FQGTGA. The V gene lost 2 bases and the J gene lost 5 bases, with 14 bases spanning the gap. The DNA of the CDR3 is TGTGCCAGCAGCTTATACGCTAACGGGGTAGATACGCAGTATTTT. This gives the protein CASSLYANGVDTQYF.

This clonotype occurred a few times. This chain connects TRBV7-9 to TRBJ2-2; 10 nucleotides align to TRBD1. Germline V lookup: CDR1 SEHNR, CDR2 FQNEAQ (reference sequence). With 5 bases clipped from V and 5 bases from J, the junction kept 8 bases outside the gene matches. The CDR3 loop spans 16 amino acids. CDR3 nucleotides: TGTGCCAGCAGCCCCCGGACAGGGGGTGTGACCGGGGAGCTGTTTTTT. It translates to CASSPRTGGVTGELFF.

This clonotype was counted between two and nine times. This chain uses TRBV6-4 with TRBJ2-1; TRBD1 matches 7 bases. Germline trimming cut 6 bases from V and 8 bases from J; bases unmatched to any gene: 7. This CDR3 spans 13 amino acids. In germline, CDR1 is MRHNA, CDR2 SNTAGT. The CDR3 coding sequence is TGTGCCAGCAGCCGACAGGGTCTCCATGAGCAGTTCTTC. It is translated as CASSRQGLHEQFF.

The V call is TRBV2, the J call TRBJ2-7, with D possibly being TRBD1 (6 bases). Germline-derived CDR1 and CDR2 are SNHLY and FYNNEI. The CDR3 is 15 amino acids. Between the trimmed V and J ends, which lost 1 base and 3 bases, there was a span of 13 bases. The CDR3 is CASSEEGERVYEQYF. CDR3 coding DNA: TGTGCCAGCAGTGAAGAGGGGGAAAGAGTCTACGAGCAGTACTTC.

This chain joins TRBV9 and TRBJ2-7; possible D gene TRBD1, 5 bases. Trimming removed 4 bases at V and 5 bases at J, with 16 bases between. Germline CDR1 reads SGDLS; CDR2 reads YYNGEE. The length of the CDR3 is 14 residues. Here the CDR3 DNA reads TGTGCCAGCAGCCCTCGAATTCGACAGAACGAGCAGTACTTC. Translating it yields CASSPRIRQNEQYF.

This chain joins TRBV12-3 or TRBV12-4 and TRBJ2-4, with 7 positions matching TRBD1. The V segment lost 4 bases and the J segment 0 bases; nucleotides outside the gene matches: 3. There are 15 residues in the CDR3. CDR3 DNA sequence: TGTGCCAGCAGTTACAGGGGCGCAGCCAAAAACATTCAGTACTTC. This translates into CASSYRGAAKNIQYF.

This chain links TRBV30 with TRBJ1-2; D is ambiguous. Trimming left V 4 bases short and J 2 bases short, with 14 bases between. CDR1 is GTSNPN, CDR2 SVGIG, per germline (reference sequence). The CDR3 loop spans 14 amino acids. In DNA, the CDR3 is TGTGCCTGGACCCCGCTTCGGATGAACTATGGCTACACCTTC. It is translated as CAWTPLRMNYGYTF.

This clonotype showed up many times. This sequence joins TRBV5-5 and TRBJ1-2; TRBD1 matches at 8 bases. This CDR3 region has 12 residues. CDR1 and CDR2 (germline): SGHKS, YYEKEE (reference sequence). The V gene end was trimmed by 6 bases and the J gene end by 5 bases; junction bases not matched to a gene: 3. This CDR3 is CASTGTGYGYTF. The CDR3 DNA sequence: TGTGCCAGCACCGGGACAGGATATGGCTACACCTTC.

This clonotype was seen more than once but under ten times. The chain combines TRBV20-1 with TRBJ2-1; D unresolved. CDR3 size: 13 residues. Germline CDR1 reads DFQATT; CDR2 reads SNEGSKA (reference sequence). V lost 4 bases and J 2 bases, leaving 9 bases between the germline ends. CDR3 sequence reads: CSATDWAYNEQFF. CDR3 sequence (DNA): TGCAGTGCTACAGACTGGGCCTACAATGAGCAGTTCTTC.

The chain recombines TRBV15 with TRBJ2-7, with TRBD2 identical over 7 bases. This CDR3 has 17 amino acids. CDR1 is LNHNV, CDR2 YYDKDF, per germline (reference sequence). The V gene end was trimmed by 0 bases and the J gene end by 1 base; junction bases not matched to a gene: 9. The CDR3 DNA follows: TGTGCCACCAGCAGAGATAGTAGGGACTACCTATCCTACGAGCAGTACTTC. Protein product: CATSRDSRDYLSYEQYF. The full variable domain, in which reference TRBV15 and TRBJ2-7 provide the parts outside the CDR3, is DAMVIQNPRYQVTQFGKPVTLSCSQTLNHNVMYWYQQKSSQAPKLLFHYYDKDFNNEADTPDNFQSRRPNTSFCFLDIRSPGLGDTAMYLCATSRDSRDYLSYEQYFGPGTRLTVT.

CDR3 region: CASSIGTGPQYF. Here the CDR3 DNA reads TGTGCCAGCAGCATAGGGACAGGCCCTCAGTACTTC. The chain recombines TRBV25-1 with TRBJ2-4; 8 bases agree with TRBD1. Trimming cost V 6 bases and J 12 bases; bases outside gene matches: 7. In germline, CDR1 is MGHDK, CDR2 SYGVNS. The CDR3 is 12 residues long.

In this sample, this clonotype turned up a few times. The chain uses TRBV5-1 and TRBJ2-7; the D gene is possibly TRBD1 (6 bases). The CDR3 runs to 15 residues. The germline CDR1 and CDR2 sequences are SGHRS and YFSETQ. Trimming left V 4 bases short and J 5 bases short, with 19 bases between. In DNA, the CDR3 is TGCGCCAGCAGCAGGGGGATACGCCTTGACGACGAGCAGTACTTC. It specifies CASSRGIRLDDEQYF.